The 30 T cell receptor beta chains below were found in one sample sequenced in a study of cytomegalovirus exposure and HLA in healthy donors. Vbeta (60) and Jbeta (13) primers were used in the PCR. Here immunoSEQ multiplex PCR was the method, and the copy in TCRdb shows in-frame clones only, minus some. The sample yields roughly 130,000 clones, approximately 75% seen once. Sample: PBMCs. These receptors came from a woman in her 40s in good health and CMV-seropositive.

V usage is TRBV4-3 and J usage is TRBJ2-2; unclear D gene. Per the germline V gene, CDR1 is LGHNA and CDR2 is YSLEER. The CDR3 runs to 15 residues. Trimming cost V 4 bases and J 1 base, with 10 bases left between them. The CDR3 is CASSLEAQNTGELFF. CDR3 in DNA: TGCGCCAGCAGCCTTGAAGCCCAGAACACCGGGGAGCTGTTTTTT.

The sample holds a few counts of this clone. The chain employs TRBV5-4 and TRBJ2-1, with 9 nucleotides matching TRBD2. Losses at the gene ends were 3 bases for V and 7 bases for J; bases not matched to a gene: 8. Germline V gene lookup returns CDR1 SGHNT and CDR2 YYREEE (reference sequence). The CDR3 sequence is 15 residues long. CDR3 nucleotide sequence: TGTGCCAGCAGCTCCTTGCTAGCGGGAATGAATGAGCAGTTCTTC. Protein sequence: CASSSLLAGMNEQFF.

The chain joins TRBV7-3 to TRBJ2-3, with D tentatively TRBD2 (6 bases). The germline V gene encodes CDR1 SGHTA and CDR2 FQGTGA. The V gene lost 2 bases and the J gene lost 10 bases, with 16 bases spanning the gap. The CDR3 is 14 amino acids. DNA of the CDR3: TGTGCCAGCAGCTTAGGGACTCCCGCAGACCCGCAGTATTTT. This sequence encodes CASSLGTPADPQYF.

This chain joins TRBV2 and TRBJ2-7, with 8 bases aligning to TRBD1. With V trimmed by 5 bases and J by 6 bases, 3 bases remained unmatched. The CDR3 consists of 12 residues. The germline V gene has CDR1 SNHLY and CDR2 FYNNEI. For the CDR3, the DNA is TGTGCCAGCAGTTTGGGACAGGTCGAGCAGTACTTC. This gives the protein CASSLGQVEQYF.

The chain has TRBV2 and TRBJ2-1; 9 bases fit TRBD2. CDR1 SNHLY and CDR2 FYNNEI come from the germline V gene. The CDR3 loop spans 15 amino acids. Losses at the gene ends were 6 bases for V and 4 bases for J; bases not matched to a gene: 7. The CDR3 bases are TGTGCCAGCAGAGAGCGGGGGGATCTTTACAATGAGCAGTTCTTC. Its protein is CASRERGDLYNEQFF.

The chain joins TRBV14 to TRBJ1-2; D unclear. V lost 0 bases and J 9 bases, leaving 11 bases between the germline ends. CDR3 size: 13 residues. CDR1 is SGHDN, CDR2 FVKESK, per germline. CDR3 nucleotide sequence: TGTGCCAGCAGCCAAGAATGGGGAGGGAGCTACACCTTC. Translation gives CASSQEWGGSYTF. The full variable domain, rest sourced from reference TRBV14 and TRBJ1-2, is EAGVTQFPSHSVIEKGQTVTLRCDPISGHDNLYWYRRVMGKEIKFLLHFVKESKQDESGMPNNRFLAERTGGTYSTLKVQPAELEDSGVYFCASSQEWGGSYTFGSGTRLTVV.

The CDR3 nucleotides are TGTGCCAGCATTTCGGGACAAGCAAGCGGCTACACCTTC. The encoded protein is CASISGQASGYTF. The chain carries TRBV28 and TRBJ1-2; a possible D gene is TRBD1 (6 bases). Germline V gene sequence: CDR1 MDHEN, CDR2 SYDVKM. There are 13 residues in the CDR3. V was trimmed by 7 bases and J by 8 bases, leaving 17 bases between them.

The chain combines TRBV27 with TRBJ2-7; 13 nucleotides align to TRBD2. Germline CDR1 and CDR2: MNHEY and SMNVEV (reference sequence). Losses at the gene ends were 3 bases for V and 6 bases for J; bases not matched to a gene: 2. The CDR3 has 14 residues. Written as DNA, the CDR3 is TGTGCCAGCAGTTTGGGACTAGCGGGATTCGAGCAGTACTTC. This translates into CASSLGLAGFEQYF.

This clone has a handful of counts. The gene calls are TRBV7-2 and TRBJ1-5; 10 nucleotides line up with TRBD1. Germline V gene lookup returns CDR1 SGHTA and CDR2 FQGNSA. J was trimmed by 9 bases and V by 4 bases; bases with no gene match: 9. The CDR3 runs to 15 residues. The CDR3 DNA sequence: TGTGCCAGCAGCTCCGACAGGGGGCCCGGCCGGCCCCAGCATTTT. Amino acid sequence: CASSSDRGPGRPQHF.

The genes are TRBV18 and TRBJ2-1, with 7 bases fitting TRBD1. CDR1 and CDR2 from the germline V gene are KGHSH and LQKENI. This CDR3 comprises 15 residues. The V and J ends lost 3 bases and 7 bases, in that order; junction bases with no gene match: 9. CDR3 protein: CASSPKAGGRNEQFF. The CDR3 bases are TGTGCCAGCTCACCGAAGGCAGGGGGACGGAATGAGCAGTTCTTC.

The chain carries TRBV28 and TRBJ2-5; a weak D match, TRBD2 (5 bases). The CDR3 contains 15 residues. Germline CDR1 MDHEN, CDR2 SYDVKM. Trimming removed 1 base at V and 2 bases at J, with 11 bases between. The CDR3 DNA sequence: TGTGCCAGCAGTTTATCTAGCACCCTACAAGAGACCCAGTACTTC. Its translation: CASSLSSTLQETQYF.

The chain recombines TRBV6-6 with TRBJ1-5; D remains unclear. CDR1 and CDR2 (germline): MNHNY, SVGAGI (reference sequence). The germline V and J ends were trimmed by 6 bases and 3 bases, with 9 bases remaining between them. The CDR3 is made up of 13 amino acids. CDR3 sequence (DNA): TGTGCCAGCAGCTACCCCTCCAATCAGCCCCAGCATTTT. Translated: CASSYPSNQPQHF.

This clone was seen more than once but under ten times. The gene calls are TRBV18 and TRBJ1-2; a possible D gene is TRBD1 (6 bases). Germline CDR1 and CDR2: KGHSH and LQKENI. Trimming removed 5 bases from V and 7 bases from J, with 20 bases in between. CDR3 length: 15 residues. CDR3 coding DNA: TGTGCCAGCTCAACTACGACCAAGACAGGCTTTGGCTACACCTTC. Translating it yields CASSTTTKTGFGYTF.

The chain joins TRBV5-8 to TRBJ1-5; D call uncertain. The CDR3 is 14 residues long. V lost 0 bases to trimming and J lost 3 bases, with 7 bases between them. CDR1 and CDR2 (germline): SGHTS, YDEGEE. CDR3 loop: CASSLGVYNQPQHF. CDR3 sequence (DNA): TGTGCCAGCAGCTTGGGCGTATACAATCAGCCCCAGCATTTT.

The rearrangement joins TRBV7-9 to TRBJ2-3, with 10 bases fitting TRBD1. Germline V lookup: CDR1 SEHNR, CDR2 FQNEAQ (reference sequence). CDR3 length equals 16 residues. V lost 3 bases and J lost 5; bases outside the gene matches: 8. DNA of the CDR3: TGTGCCAGCAGCTTCCGCGGGACAGGGGCCGAAGATACGCAGTATTTT. This translates into CASSFRGTGAEDTQYF.

This clone has a single count. The CDR3 is CASIRDSYEQYF. The DNA for the CDR3 is TGTGCCAGCATCAGGGACAGTTACGAGCAGTACTTC. The rearrangement joins TRBV2 to TRBJ2-7; 7 bases fit TRBD1. J gave up 4 bases and V 7 bases, and 4 bases lay outside the gene matches. The germline CDR1 and CDR2 sequences are SNHLY and FYNNEI. CDR3 length: 12 residues.

Notes on this clone: Within the sample, other DNA sequences also encode this same CDR3. V gene TRBV19 combines with J gene TRBJ1-6; 8 bases line up with TRBD1. Germline trimming cut 5 bases from V and 9 bases from J; bases unmatched to any gene: 6. This CDR3 spans 14 amino acids. Germline assignment: CDR1 LNHDA and CDR2 SQIVND (reference sequence). The CDR3 is CASSGTGGGSPLHF. CDR3 coding DNA: TGTGCCAGTAGTGGGACAGGAGGAGGTTCACCCCTCCACTTT.

This chain uses TRBV5-4 with TRBJ2-7; D perhaps matches TRBD1 (6 bases). In germline, CDR1 is SGHNT, CDR2 YYREEE (reference sequence). The CDR3 sequence is 16 residues long. With 3 bases removed from V and 0 bases from J, the gap between germline ends came to 16 bases. CDR3 nucleotide sequence: TGTGCCAGCAGCTCGTCAAGCACAGGGACCTCCTACGAGCAGTACTTC. It specifies CASSSSSTGTSYEQYF.

The chain joins TRBV28 to TRBJ2-1; TRBD1 matches 8 bases. From germline, CDR1 is MDHEN and CDR2 SYDVKM. The CDR3 contains 15 residues. Unmatched junction bases numbered 11, after V lost 6 bases and J lost 7 bases. Here the CDR3 reads CASSPGTGEWNEQFF. The CDR3 nucleotides are TGTGCCAGCAGCCCTGGGACAGGAGAATGGAATGAGCAGTTCTTC.

The genes are TRBV21-1 and TRBJ2-1; TRBD2 reflects the table's D call only, with no check against the DNA. TRBV21-1 is a pseudogene segment. The CDR3 consists of 18 residues. Here the CDR3 DNA reads TGTGCCAGCAGCAAACCGAGGGACTCCTGTCTTCGAAACAATGAGCAGTTCTTC. Translation gives CASSKPRDSCLRNNEQFF.

CDR3: CASRGGQRDQPQHF. Here the CDR3 DNA reads TGTGCCAGCAGAGGGGGACAAAGAGACCAGCCCCAGCATTTT. The chain has TRBV27 and TRBJ1-5, with a weak D call TRBD1 (6 bases). The CDR3 runs 14 residues. Germline loops: CDR1 MNHEY, CDR2 SMNVEV (reference sequence). V lost 6 bases and J 7 bases, leaving 16 bases between the germline ends.

The chain employs TRBV6-5 and TRBJ1-1, with no clear D. Trimming cost V 2 bases and J 4 bases, with 8 bases left between them. The CDR3 is 13 amino acids. Germline loops: CDR1 MNHEY, CDR2 SVGAGI. Written as DNA, the CDR3 is TGTGCCAGCAGTTACAGGGAGAGCACTGAAGCTTTCTTT. Encoded protein: CASSYRESTEAFF.

The chain links TRBV27 to TRBJ2-7, with TRBD2 matching over 7 bases. This CDR3 contains 15 residues. V lost 0 bases, J lost 4 bases, and 6 bases stayed unmatched. Germline CDR1 reads MNHEY; CDR2 reads SMNVEV (reference sequence). The DNA of the CDR3 is TGTGCCAGCAGTTTATCTGGCGGGAGTGGGTACGAGCAGTACTTC. Translating gives CASSLSGGSGYEQYF.

Comments on this clone: One end of the junction varies from germline; a read error may be responsible. This sequence joins TRBV7-7 and TRBJ2-7; TRBD2 agrees at 8 bases. Germline loops: CDR1 SSHAT, CDR2 FNYEAQ (reference sequence). The CDR3 contains 17 residues. The CDR3 spells CASSLEAGTSLSYEQYF. For the CDR3, the DNA is TGTGCTAGCAGCTTAGAAGCTGGGACTAGTCTGTCCTACGAGCAGTACTTC.

This chain links TRBV5-4 with TRBJ2-7, with 10 nucleotides matching TRBD1. Unmatched junction bases numbered 7, after V lost 5 bases and J lost 5 bases. The CDR3 is 14 residues long. Germline V gives CDR1 SGHNT, CDR2 YYREEE (reference sequence). The CDR3 sequence is CASRPRDRGNEQYF. Here the CDR3 DNA reads TGTGCCAGCAGACCCCGGGACAGGGGCAACGAGCAGTACTTC.

This clone was observed a single time. The rearrangement uses TRBV11-2 and TRBJ1-1, with a weak D call TRBD1 (6 bases). CDR1 and CDR2 (germline): SGHAT, FQNNGV. With 0 bases removed from V and 5 bases from J, the gap between germline ends came to 10 bases. The CDR3 runs 14 residues. CDR3 DNA: TGTGCCAGCAGCTTAGATCAGGGGCTGACTGAAGCTTTCTTT. This translates into CASSLDQGLTEAFF.

This chain joins TRBV18 and TRBJ1-2; 11 nucleotides line up with TRBD1. V lost 0 bases, J lost 2 bases, and 5 bases stayed unmatched. CDR3 size: 17 residues. Germline V gene sequence: CDR1 KGHSH, CDR2 LQKENI. The CDR3 is CASSPPSGTGGNYGYTF. Written as DNA, the CDR3 is TGTGCCAGCTCACCACCATCCGGGACAGGGGGGAACTATGGCTACACCTTC.

The V call is TRBV5-1, the J call TRBJ1-1, with D possibly being TRBD1 (6 bases). CDR1 is SGHRS, CDR2 YFSETQ, per germline. V was clipped by 7 bases and J by 0 bases, with 19 bases between them. This CDR3 has 16 amino acids. CDR3 DNA sequence: TGCGCCAGCGGAGGTCACTCGGACAGCTTGAACACTGAAGCTTTCTTT. Protein sequence: CASGGHSDSLNTEAFF.

V usage is TRBV5-6 and J usage is TRBJ2-7; TRBD1 aligns across 11 bases. CDR3 size: 14 residues. Per germline, CDR1 SGHDT and CDR2 YYEEEE. The V and J ends lost 3 bases and 2 bases, in that order; junction bases with no gene match: 1. For the CDR3, the DNA is TGTGCCAGCAGCTCGGGACAGGGGGCCTACGAGCAGTACTTC. It translates to CASSSGQGAYEQYF. Drawing the rest from reference TRBV5-6 and TRBJ2-7, the complete variable domain is DAGVTQSPTHLIKTRGQQVTLRCSPKSGHDTVSWYQQALGQGPQFIFQYYEEEERQRGNFPDRFSGHQFPNYSSELNVNALLLGDSALYLCASSSGQGAYEQYFGPGTRLTVT.

V is TRBV15 and J is TRBJ1-5, with D possibly matching TRBD1 (5 bases). V lost 1 base to trimming and J lost 0 bases, with 10 bases between them. This CDR3 has 16 amino acids. Germline assignment: CDR1 LNHNV and CDR2 YYDKDF (reference sequence). The CDR3 region has the DNA TGTGCCACCAGCAGAGTTAAGGGGAATAGCAATCAGCCCCAGCATTTT. This encodes CATSRVKGNSNQPQHF.